The 10 T cell receptor beta chains below all came from one sample that was sequenced in a study of blood T cell repertoires in COVID-19. The assay was immunoSEQ multiplex PCR, and TCRdb's table has in-frame clones only and misses some. The sample gives roughly 92,000 clones, more than 75% of which show up once; around 10% is in the top ten. The sequenced material came from peripheral blood. The receptors stem from a man in his fifties or sixties with acute or convalescent COVID-19.

For this clone: One end of the junction varies from germline; a read error may be responsible. The V gene is TRBV5-1, the J gene TRBJ2-1, with TRBD2 matching over 8 bases. The germline V gene encodes CDR1 SGHRS and CDR2 YFSETQ. The CDR3 consists of 14 residues. The chain's CDR3 is CASSGTSPNNGQFF. As DNA, the CDR3 is TGCGCCAGCAGTGGGACTAGTCCTAACAATGGGCAGTTCTTC.

This chain links TRBV23-1 with TRBJ2-7, with no clear D. TRBV23-1 falls under the ORF class, with uncertain function. V was cut by 9 bases and J by 6 bases, with 21 bases left in between. The length of the CDR3 is 14 residues. The CDR3 coding sequence is TGCGCCAGAAAACCCCGACTCCGAAAGAGCGAGCAGTACTTC. Encoded protein: CARKPRLRKSEQYF.

The chain carries TRBV29-1 and TRBJ2-3, with D hard to call. This CDR3 has 12 amino acids. Between the trimmed V and J ends, which lost 7 bases and 2 bases, there was a span of 10 bases. CDR1 and CDR2 from the germline V gene are SQVTM and ANQGSEA. The CDR3 region is CSAAPYTDTQYF. In nucleotides, the CDR3 is TGCAGCGCCGCCCCCTACACAGATACGCAGTATTTT.

This chain links TRBV19 with TRBJ1-2; weak D call: TRBD1 (5 bases). The CDR3 spans 15 residues. V lost 7 bases and J 6 bases, leaving 21 bases between the germline ends. Germline values: CDR1 LNHDA, CDR2 SQIVND (reference sequence). The DNA for the CDR3 is TGTGCCAGTACCTCTCCCCCCGGAGGGGACCATGGCTACACCTTC. Residues: CASTSPPGGDHGYTF.

This chain links TRBV28 with TRBJ1-4; tentative D call: TRBD1 (6 bases). V was cut by 6 bases and J by 3 bases, with 8 bases left in between. There are 13 residues in the CDR3. Germline-derived CDR1 and CDR2 are MDHEN and SYDVKM. The CDR3 DNA follows: TGTGCCAGCAGACAGGGTCCTAATGAAAAACTGTTTTTT. Translated: CASRQGPNEKLFF.

The genes are TRBV4-2 and TRBJ1-5; a possible D gene is TRBD1 (5 bases). CDR1 is LGHNA, CDR2 YNFKEQ, per germline. This CDR3 has 17 amino acids. V dropped 4 bases and J dropped 0 bases, with 16 bases sitting between them. The CDR3 loop reads CASSPQATADSNQPQHF. The CDR3 DNA reads TGTGCCAGCAGCCCCCAGGCGACAGCCGATAGCAATCAGCCCCAGCATTTT.

V and J are TRBV7-8 and TRBJ1-2, with D hard to call. CDR3 length: 14 amino acids. Germline CDR1 reads SGHVS; CDR2 reads FQNEAQ. V was cut by 5 bases and J by 1 base, with 11 bases left in between. For the CDR3, the DNA is TGTGCCAGCAGCCCAGGAGGCCATAACTATGGCTACACCTTC. Its protein is CASSPGGHNYGYTF.

This rearrangement joins TRBV4-1 to TRBJ2-7; 8 nucleotides agree with TRBD2. This CDR3 has 17 residues. V lost 0 bases, J lost 5 bases, and 12 bases stayed unmatched. CDR1 and CDR2 from the germline V gene are MGHRA and YSYEKL. This CDR3 is CASSQDDPGLGLDEQYF. The CDR3 DNA sequence: TGCGCCAGCAGCCAAGATGACCCGGGACTAGGATTGGACGAGCAGTACTTC.

The rearrangement joins TRBV9 to TRBJ2-1; D gene uncertain. The CDR3 has 13 residues. Germline values: CDR1 SGDLS, CDR2 YYNGEE. Trimming shortened V by 0 bases and J by 6 bases, and 7 bases separated the two germline ends. The CDR3: CASSVGAANEQFF. CDR3 DNA: TGTGCCAGCAGCGTAGGTGCGGCCAATGAGCAGTTCTTC.

The V call is TRBV11-3, the J call TRBJ1-2, with D tentatively TRBD1 (6 bases). CDR1 and CDR2 from the germline V gene are SGHNT and YENEEA. The V gene lost 8 bases and the J gene lost 8 bases, with 15 bases spanning the gap. This CDR3 is 12 amino acids long. As DNA, the CDR3 is TGTGCCAGCCGTAAGGGGGTCGAGGGCTACACCTTC. Translating it yields CASRKGVEGYTF.